Listed below are T cell receptor beta chains from one sample, sequenced in a study of blood T cells in healthy people across ages. TCRdb redid the calling of the 5' RACE reads with MiXCR, one entry per CDR3 protein. This sample has about 730,000 distinct CDR3 sequences; 35% to 45% occur once, and the top ten carry approximately 22%. What was sequenced was blood. The receptors were gathered from a woman aged 55 to 70 in good health. The CDR3 runs from the conserved cysteine through the conserved F or W.

TRBV28,CASSPSGQGTKTQYF
TRBV3-1,CASSQVAGIPYEQYF
TRBV24-1,CATSDSGGDWGVSYNEQFF
TRBV20-1,CSARGQRLNYEQYF
TRBV13,CASSNNRGNEKLFF
TRBV12-3/TRBV12-4,CASSNSRAYEQYF
TRBV7-2,CASRAVGGSYEQYF
TRBV7-9,CASSLDRSHNEQFF
TRBV5-6,CASSLGPVRRENIQYF
TRBV5-6,CASSFGLGINYGHTF
TRBV3-1,CASSLAAGYEQYF
TRBV4-2,CASSQTSERTDTQYF
TRBV20-1,CSARDRSGRTDGYTF
TRBV21-1,CASSKAGGRNTEAFF
TRBV5-1,CASSFGSPYNEQFF
TRBV4-3,CASSQDQSSYEQYF
TRBV28,CASSEPQGDEAYEQYF
TRBV29-1,CSVEAAGEQETQYF
TRBV4-2,CASGQVQIPYNEQFF
TRBV7-6,CASSRTGGNTIYF
TRBV10-3,CAISAGGGTDTQYF
TRBV7-9,CASSPGPRDPSLNNEQYF
TRBV5-6,CASSFGLSRGEQFF
TRBV20-1,CSARDYQGVNNQPQHF
TRBV9,CASSGGGVAGETQFF
TRBV28,CASSLNSAGVADTQYF
TRBV4-3,CASSQDLNSGGLNTEAFF
TRBV9,CASGIRGSGEKLFF
TRBV13,CASSLGGWGQANYGYTF
TRBV7-8,CASTPGSSYNSPLHF
TRBV7-3,CASSSPGQGFADTQYF
TRBV10-3,CAVMSTDTQYF
TRBV10-3,CAIRSTGSYYGYTF
TRBV28,CASSSWMDRDTGELFF
TRBV5-1,CASSDNSGQEGNEQYF
TRBV18,CASSPRSEYNEQYF
TRBV2,CASILPTGLSYGYTF